The 15 T cell receptor beta chains in this list originate from one sample, sequenced in a study of graft-versus-host responses after intestinal transplantation. The protocol was immunoSEQ multiplex PCR, while the TCRdb copy is restricted to in-frame clones and leaves out a portion. The table has over 15,000 clones, 80% to 90% seen once. This material consisted of PBMCs, taken about 110 days after intestinal transplant. These receptor sequences come from a human patient who received an intestinal transplant, so some T cells may come from the graft donor.

The chain carries TRBV10-2 and TRBJ2-1; no clear D gene. Deletions cut 8 bases from V and 4 bases from J, with 15 bases between. The length of the CDR3 is 14 residues. CDR1 is WSHSY and CDR2 is SAAADI in the germline V gene. In DNA form, the CDR3 reads TGCGCCAGCCGGGTAAGGTTATTATACAATGAGCAGTTCTTC. Translating gives CASRVRLLYNEQFF.

The J gene is TRBJ1-6, the V gene TRBV6-1; 9 positions match TRBD1. With V trimmed by 2 bases and J by 9 bases, 5 bases remained unmatched. The CDR3 is 15 residues long. From germline, CDR1 is MNHNS and CDR2 SASEGT. The CDR3: CASSESTGGSSPLHF. Here the CDR3 DNA reads TGTGCCAGCAGTGAATCGACAGGGGGTAGTTCACCCCTCCACTTT.

The chain couples TRBV6-1 to TRBJ1-1; D may be TRBD1 (5 bases). Germline V gives CDR1 MNHNS, CDR2 SASEGT. The germline V and J ends were trimmed by 5 bases and 9 bases, with 13 bases remaining between them. The CDR3 sequence is 12 residues long. CDR3 residues: CASSPRDLKAFF. The CDR3 DNA reads TGTGCCAGCAGTCCCCGGGACCTCAAAGCTTTCTTT.

V gene TRBV28 combines with J gene TRBJ2-7; 10 bases agree with TRBD1. J lost 6 bases, V lost 6 bases, and 17 bases had no gene match. Germline CDR1 reads MDHEN; CDR2 reads SYDVKM. The CDR3 is 17 amino acids. Here the CDR3 reads CASRPGQGYWGGREQYF. The DNA for the CDR3 is TGTGCCAGCAGGCCGGGACAGGGGTATTGGGGGGGACGCGAGCAGTACTTC.

V and J are TRBV27 and TRBJ2-1; D unresolved. Germline V gene data show CDR1 as MNHEY and CDR2 as SMNVEV (reference sequence). Trimming shortened V by 6 bases and J by 9 bases, and 15 bases separated the two germline ends. CDR3 length equals 13 residues. CDR3 coding DNA: TGTGCCAGCAGCCAGGCCCGCTGGGGTGAGCAGTTCTTC. It yields the protein CASSQARWGEQFF.

V gene TRBV9 combines with J gene TRBJ2-1; 11 bases line up with TRBD2. V lost 7 bases, J lost 8 bases, and 8 bases stayed unmatched. The germline CDR1 and CDR2 sequences are SGDLS and YYNGEE. The CDR3 has 14 residues. The CDR3 DNA follows: TGTGCCAGCGGGACTAGCGGCCAGTGGGATGAGCAGTTCTTC. As protein: CASGTSGQWDEQFF.

J is TRBJ1-3 and V is TRBV6-9; no definite D call. Germline lookup yields CDR1 MNHGY and CDR2 SVAAGI. CDR3 length equals 15 residues. V lost 3 bases, J lost 0 bases, and 9 bases lay in between. The CDR3 reads CASSYSRSSGNTIYF. Written as DNA, the CDR3 is TGTGCCAGCAGTTACTCACGGAGCTCTGGAAACACCATATATTTT.

The rearrangement uses TRBV28 and TRBJ1-5; no firm D call. Per germline, CDR1 MDHEN and CDR2 SYDVKM. Trimming removed 3 bases from V and 5 bases from J, with 8 bases in between. This CDR3 comprises 13 residues. The CDR3 DNA is TGTGCCAGCAGTTTCATCGGGGATCAGCCCCAGCATTTT. It yields the protein CASSFIGDQPQHF.

The chain employs TRBV19 and TRBJ2-2; TRBD1 agrees at 8 bases. Germline values: CDR1 LNHDA, CDR2 SQIVND (reference sequence). Trimming at V came to 6 bases and at J to 4 bases, leaving 7 bases not matched to a gene. There are 15 residues in the CDR3. CDR3 sequence reads: CASRKDRESTGELFF. The CDR3 nucleotides are TGTGCCAGTAGAAAGGACAGGGAGAGCACCGGGGAGCTGTTTTTT. Variable domain in full (rest from reference TRBV19 and TRBJ2-2): DGGITQSPKYLFRKEGQNVTLSCEQNLNHDAMYWYRQDPGQGLRLIYYSQIVNDFQKGDIAEGYSVSREKKESFPLTVTSAQKNPTAFYLCASRKDRESTGELFFGEGSRLTVL.

The rearrangement joins TRBV6-5 to TRBJ1-6; no clear D. The V and J ends lost 6 bases and 4 bases respectively, with 7 bases between them. This CDR3 is 13 amino acids long. CDR1 is MNHEY and CDR2 is SVGAGI in the germline V gene. In DNA form, the CDR3 reads TGTGCCAGCAGGGAGATTTATAATTCACCCCTCCACTTT. This gives the protein CASREIYNSPLHF.

The genes are TRBV28 and TRBJ2-7; tentative D call: TRBD2 (5 bases). Trimming shortened V by 8 bases and J by 3 bases, and 5 bases separated the two germline ends. The CDR3 contains 10 residues. Per the germline V gene, CDR1 is MDHEN and CDR2 is SYDVKM. Written as DNA, the CDR3 is TGTGCCAGCGGGAGCTACGAGCAGTACTTC. Its translation is CASGSYEQYF.

The chain uses TRBV19 and TRBJ2-1, with TRBD2 identical over 8 bases. The CDR3 contains 17 residues. Germline V lookup: CDR1 LNHDA, CDR2 SQIVND (reference sequence). Unmatched junction bases numbered 5, after V lost 1 base and J lost 0 bases. CDR3 region: CASSIAIAGTSYNEQFF. The CDR3 DNA is TGTGCCAGTAGTATAGCCATAGCGGGAACCTCCTACAATGAGCAGTTCTTC. Complete variable domain (other parts from reference TRBV19 and TRBJ2-1): DGGITQSPKYLFRKEGQNVTLSCEQNLNHDAMYWYRQDPGQGLRLIYYSQIVNDFQKGDIAEGYSVSREKKESFPLTVTSAQKNPTAFYLCASSIAIAGTSYNEQFFGPGTRLTVL.

This chain links TRBV27 with TRBJ2-7, with D possibly being TRBD2 (7 bases). This CDR3 spans 13 amino acids. The V gene lost 4 bases and the J gene lost 3 bases, with 10 bases spanning the gap. Looked up from germline, CDR1 is MNHEY and CDR2 is SMNVEV (reference sequence). CDR3 sequence (DNA): TGTGCCAGCAGTTGGGGGGGCCTCTACGAGCAGTACTTC. It translates to CASSWGGLYEQYF.

V gene TRBV6-5 combines with J gene TRBJ2-7; weak D call: TRBD2 (6 bases). The CDR3 is 14 residues long. The V and J ends lost 6 bases and 7 bases respectively, with 19 bases between them. Germline CDR1 is MNHEY and CDR2 is SVGAGI. This CDR3 reads CASSHGSKHGEQYF. The CDR3 DNA reads as TGTGCCAGCAGCCACGGGAGTAAACACGGGGAGCAGTACTTC.

The chain carries TRBV19 and TRBJ2-1; D remains unclear. Germline-derived CDR1 and CDR2 are LNHDA and SQIVND (reference sequence). V dropped 2 bases and J dropped 0 bases, with 5 bases sitting between them. The CDR3 spans 14 residues. The CDR3 spells CASSIQSSYNEQFF. The CDR3 nucleotides read TGTGCCAGTAGTATACAGAGCTCCTACAATGAGCAGTTCTTC.